This record concerns one TCR beta chain sequence. This sample is drawn from a study of identifying expanded T cells in peripheral blood. Some clones are missing from TCRdb's copy, which holds only in-frame ones; the method was immunoSEQ multiplex PCR. The table records approximately 100,000 clones, roughly 90% of them present only once. Collection occurred without any documented infections or immune events in donors. The CDR3 runs to 15 residues. CDR1 and CDR2 from the germline V gene are SNHLY and FYNNEI. V lost 2 bases, J lost 2 bases, and 11 bases lay in between. The receptor's source is a person aged 18 to 75 in good health. The source material was blood. This sequence joins TRBV2 and TRBJ2-3; unclear D gene. The CDR3 here is CASSERALVTDTQYF. The CDR3, as DNA: TGTGCCAGCAGTGAAAGGGCGCTAGTCACAGATACGCAGTATTTT.